The following is a TCR beta chain sequence with its context. Per germline, CDR1 LGHDT and CDR2 YNNKEL (reference sequence). The V end lost 2 bases, the J end lost 2 bases, and 7 bases lay between the germline ends. This CDR3 has 13 amino acids. These data belong to a study of blood T cell repertoires in COVID-19. Under the authors' procedure: Reference gene primers were amplified, and this amplification served to estimate nucleated cell counts. Some clones are missing from TCRdb's copy, which holds only in-frame ones; the method was immunoSEQ multiplex PCR. V and J calls and clone size are those listed in that table; D and trimming were worked out from the DNA. The sample yields hundreds of thousands of clones, around 91% seen once.

This receptor was obtained from a woman between 55 and 75 years old with acute or convalescent COVID-19. The chain joins TRBV3-1 (or the pseudogene TRBV3-2) to TRBJ2-7; perhaps TRBD1 as D (6 bases). The sequencing sample was made of peripheral blood. This chain's CDR3 is CASSQNRAYEQYF. CDR3 in DNA: TGTGCCAGCAGCCAAAACAGGGCCTACGAGCAGTACTTC.